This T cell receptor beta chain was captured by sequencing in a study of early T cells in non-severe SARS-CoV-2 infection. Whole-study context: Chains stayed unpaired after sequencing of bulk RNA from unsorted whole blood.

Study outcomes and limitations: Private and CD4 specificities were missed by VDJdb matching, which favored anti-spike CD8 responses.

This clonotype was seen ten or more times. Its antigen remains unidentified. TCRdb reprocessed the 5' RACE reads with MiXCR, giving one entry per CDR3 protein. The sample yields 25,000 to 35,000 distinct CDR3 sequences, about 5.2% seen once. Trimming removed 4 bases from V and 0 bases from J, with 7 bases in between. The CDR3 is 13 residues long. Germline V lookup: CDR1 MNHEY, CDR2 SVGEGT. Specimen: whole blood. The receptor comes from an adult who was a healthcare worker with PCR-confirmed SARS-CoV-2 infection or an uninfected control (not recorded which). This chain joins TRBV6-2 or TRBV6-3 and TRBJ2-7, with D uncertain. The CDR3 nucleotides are TGTGCCAGCAGTTCTCCAGCCTCCTACGAGCAGTACTTC. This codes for CASSSPASYEQYF.